The table lists the clone carrying this T cell receptor (beta chain) with a few counts. This specimen belongs to a study of neurological immune-mediated disorders. CDR3 size: 16 residues. V shed 4 bases and J 2 bases; nucleotides not matched to a gene: 5. The germline gives CDR1 MNHEY, CDR2 SMNVEV (reference sequence). 5'RACE generated cDNA with 10-nucleotide random UMIs. A single record per CDR3 protein comes from TCRdb applying MiXCR to the 5' RACE reads. The sample includes more than 30,000 distinct CDR3 sequences, roughly an eighth seen only once; the top ten take roughly 2.2%. Time point of the sample: longitudinal time-point 2.

The receptor's source is a woman aged 40-49 years in good health. Sample: PBMCs. The J gene is TRBJ1-2, the V gene TRBV27; TRBD1 matches at 12 bases. CDR3 protein: CASSWTGTGGNYGYTF. The CDR3 DNA follows: TGTGCCAGCAGTTGGACCGGGACAGGGGGCAACTATGGCTACACCTTC.